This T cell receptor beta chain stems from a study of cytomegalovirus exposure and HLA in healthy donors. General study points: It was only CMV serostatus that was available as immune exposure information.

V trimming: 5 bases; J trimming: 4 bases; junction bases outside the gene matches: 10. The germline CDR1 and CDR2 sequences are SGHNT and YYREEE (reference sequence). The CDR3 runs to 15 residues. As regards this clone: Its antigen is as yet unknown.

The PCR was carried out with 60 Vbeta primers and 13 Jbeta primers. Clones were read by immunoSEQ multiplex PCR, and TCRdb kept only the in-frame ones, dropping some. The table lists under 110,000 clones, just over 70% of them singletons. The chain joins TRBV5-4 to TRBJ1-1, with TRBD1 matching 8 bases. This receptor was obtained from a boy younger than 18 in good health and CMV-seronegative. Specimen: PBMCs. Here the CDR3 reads CASRNQGALGTEAFF. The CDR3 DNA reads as TGTGCCAGCAGAAACCAGGGGGCGCTGGGCACTGAAGCTTTCTTT.